This TCR beta chain was found in a study of T cells in Graves' hyperthyroidism and ophthalmopathy. RNA transcripts gave rise to amplified TCR beta CDR3 regions. The HTBI primer set was used in a first-round RT-PCR of the TCR CDR3. TCRdb independently ran MiXCR on the multiplex PCR reads; one entry per CDR3 protein. The table includes approximately 560,000 distinct CDR3 sequences, around 14% detected once. This clonotype was seen a few times. Between the trimmed V and J ends, which lost 5 bases and 7 bases, there was a span of 15 bases. Germline assignment: CDR1 MNHEY and CDR2 SMNVEV (reference sequence). The CDR3 is made up of 14 amino acids.

The receptor's source is a woman aged 25 to 39 with Graves' hyperthyroidism. The material sequenced was blood. The chain is built from TRBV27 and TRBJ2-1; the D gene is possibly TRBD2 (6 bases). The CDR3 bases are TGTGCCAGCAGTCTTCCGGGGAGGTTGAATGAGCAGTTCTTC. Encoded protein: CASSLPGRLNEQFF.